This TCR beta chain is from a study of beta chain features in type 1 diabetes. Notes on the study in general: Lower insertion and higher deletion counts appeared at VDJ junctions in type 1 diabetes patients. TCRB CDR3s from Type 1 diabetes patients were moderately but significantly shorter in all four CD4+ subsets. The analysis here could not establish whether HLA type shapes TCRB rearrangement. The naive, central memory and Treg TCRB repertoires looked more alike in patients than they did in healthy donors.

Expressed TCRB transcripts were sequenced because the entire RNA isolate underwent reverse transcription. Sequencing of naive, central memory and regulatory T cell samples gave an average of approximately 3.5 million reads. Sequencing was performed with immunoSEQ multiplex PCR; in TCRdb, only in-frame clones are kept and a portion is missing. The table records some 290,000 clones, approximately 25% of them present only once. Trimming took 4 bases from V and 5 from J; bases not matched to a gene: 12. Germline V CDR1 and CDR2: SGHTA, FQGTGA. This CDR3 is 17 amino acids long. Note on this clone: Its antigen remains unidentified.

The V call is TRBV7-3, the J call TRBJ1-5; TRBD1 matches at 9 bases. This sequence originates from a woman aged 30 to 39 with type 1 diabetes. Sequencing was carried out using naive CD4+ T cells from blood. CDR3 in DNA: TGTGCCAGCAGCTGGGACAGGGTCCTTAGGATGGATCAGCCCCAGCATTTT. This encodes CASSWDRVLRMDQPQHF.